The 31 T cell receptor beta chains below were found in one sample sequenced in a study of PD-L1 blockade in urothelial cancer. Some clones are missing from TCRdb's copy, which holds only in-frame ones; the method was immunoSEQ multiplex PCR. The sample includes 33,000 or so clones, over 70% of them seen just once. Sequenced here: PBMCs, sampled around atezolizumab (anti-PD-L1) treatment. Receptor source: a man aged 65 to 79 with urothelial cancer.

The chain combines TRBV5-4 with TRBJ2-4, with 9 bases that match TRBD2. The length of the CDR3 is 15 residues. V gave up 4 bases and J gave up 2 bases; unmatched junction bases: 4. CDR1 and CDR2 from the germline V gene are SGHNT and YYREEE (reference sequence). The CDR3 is CASSRSGGTKNIQYF. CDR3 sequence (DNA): TGTGCCAGCAGCCGGAGCGGGGGGACCAAAAACATTCAGTACTTC. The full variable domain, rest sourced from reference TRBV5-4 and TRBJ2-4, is ETGVTQSPTHLIKTRGQQVTLRCSSQSGHNTVSWYQQALGQGPQFIFQYYREEENGRGNFPPRFSGLQFPNYSSELNVNALELDDSALYLCASSRSGGTKNIQYFGAGTRLSVL.

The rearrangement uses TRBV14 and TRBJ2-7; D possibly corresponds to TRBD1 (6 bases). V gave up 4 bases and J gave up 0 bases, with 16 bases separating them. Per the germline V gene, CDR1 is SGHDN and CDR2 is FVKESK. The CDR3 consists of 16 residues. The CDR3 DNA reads TGTGCCAGCAGCCCTTTGACAGGAACCCTCTCCTACGAGCAGTACTTC. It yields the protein CASSPLTGTLSYEQYF.

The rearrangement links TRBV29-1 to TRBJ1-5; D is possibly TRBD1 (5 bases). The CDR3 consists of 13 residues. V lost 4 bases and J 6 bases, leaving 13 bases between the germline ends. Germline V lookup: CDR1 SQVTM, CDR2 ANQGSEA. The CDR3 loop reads CSVVEGVSQPQHF. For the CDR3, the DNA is TGCAGCGTTGTAGAAGGGGTCAGTCAGCCCCAGCATTTT.

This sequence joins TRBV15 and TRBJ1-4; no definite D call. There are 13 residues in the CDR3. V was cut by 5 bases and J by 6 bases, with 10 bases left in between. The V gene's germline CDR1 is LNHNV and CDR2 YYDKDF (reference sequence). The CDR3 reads CATSAEGDEKLFF. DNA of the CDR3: TGTGCCACCAGCGCAGAAGGAGATGAAAAACTGTTTTTT.

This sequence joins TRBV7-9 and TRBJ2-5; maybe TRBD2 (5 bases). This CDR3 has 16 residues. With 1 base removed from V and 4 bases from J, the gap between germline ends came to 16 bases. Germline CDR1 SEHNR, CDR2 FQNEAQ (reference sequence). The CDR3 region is CASSLERTRVVETQYF. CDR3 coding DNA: TGTGCCAGCAGCTTAGAGCGGACCCGGGTGGTAGAGACCCAGTACTTC. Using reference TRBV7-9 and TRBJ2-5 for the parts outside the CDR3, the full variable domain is DTGVSQNPRHKITKRGQNVTFRCDPISEHNRLYWYRQTLGQGPEFLTYFQNEAQLEKSRLLSDRFSAERPKGSFSTLEIQRTEQGDSAMYLCASSLERTRVVETQYFGPGTRLLVL.

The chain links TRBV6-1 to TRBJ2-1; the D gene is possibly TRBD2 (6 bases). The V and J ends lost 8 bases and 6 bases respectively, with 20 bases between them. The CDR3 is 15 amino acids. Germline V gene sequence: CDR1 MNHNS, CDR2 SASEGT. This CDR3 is CASSTGGPRINEQFF. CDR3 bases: TGTGCCAGCTCCACTGGAGGGCCGAGGATCAATGAGCAGTTCTTC.

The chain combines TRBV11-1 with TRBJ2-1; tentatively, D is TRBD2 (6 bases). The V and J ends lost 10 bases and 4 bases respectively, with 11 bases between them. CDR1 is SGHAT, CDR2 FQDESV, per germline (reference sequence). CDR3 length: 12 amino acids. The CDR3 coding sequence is TGTGCCACTTCGGGGGATTACAATGAGCAGTTCTTC. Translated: CATSGDYNEQFF.

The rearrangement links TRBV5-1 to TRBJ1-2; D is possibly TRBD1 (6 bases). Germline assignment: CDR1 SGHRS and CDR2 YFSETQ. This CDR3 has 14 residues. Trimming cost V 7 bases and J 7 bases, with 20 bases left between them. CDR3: CASSEVTGFSGYTF. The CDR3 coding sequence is TGCGCCAGCTCGGAGGTAACAGGGTTCTCTGGCTACACCTTC.

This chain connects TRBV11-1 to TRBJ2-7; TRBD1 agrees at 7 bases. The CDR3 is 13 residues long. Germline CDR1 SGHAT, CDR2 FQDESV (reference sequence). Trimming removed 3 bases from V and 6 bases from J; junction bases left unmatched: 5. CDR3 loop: CASSFARQGEQYF. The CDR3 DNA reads TGTGCCAGCAGCTTTGCTAGACAGGGCGAGCAGTACTTC. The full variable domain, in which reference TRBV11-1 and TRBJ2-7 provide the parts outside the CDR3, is EAEVAQSPRYKITEKSQAVAFWCDPISGHATLYWYRQILGQGPELLVQFQDESVVDDSQLPKDRFSAERLKGVDSTLKIQPAELGDSAMYLCASSFARQGEQYFGPGTRLTVT.

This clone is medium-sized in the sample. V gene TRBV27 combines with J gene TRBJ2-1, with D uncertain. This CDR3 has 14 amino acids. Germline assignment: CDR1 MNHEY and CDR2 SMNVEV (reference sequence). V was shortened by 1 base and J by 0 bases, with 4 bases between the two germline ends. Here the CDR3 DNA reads TGTGCCAGCAGTTTATTGAGCTCCTACAATGAGCAGTTCTTC. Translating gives CASSLLSSYNEQFF.

The CDR3 is CASSVNRGNEQFF. CDR3 DNA sequence: TGTGCCAGCAGCGTAAACAGGGGCAATGAGCAGTTCTTC. The gene calls are TRBV7-9 and TRBJ2-1, with 7 nucleotides matching TRBD1. With 5 bases clipped from V and 6 bases from J, the junction kept 4 bases outside the gene matches. Germline CDR1 and CDR2: SEHNR and FQNEAQ (reference sequence). The CDR3 runs to 13 residues.

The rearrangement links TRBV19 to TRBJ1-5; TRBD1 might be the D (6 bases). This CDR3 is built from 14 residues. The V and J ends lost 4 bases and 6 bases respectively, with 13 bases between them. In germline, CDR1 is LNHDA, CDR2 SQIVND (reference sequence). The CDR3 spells CASSTTTGSQPQHF. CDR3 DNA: TGTGCCAGTAGTACAACGACAGGTTCTCAGCCCCAGCATTTT.

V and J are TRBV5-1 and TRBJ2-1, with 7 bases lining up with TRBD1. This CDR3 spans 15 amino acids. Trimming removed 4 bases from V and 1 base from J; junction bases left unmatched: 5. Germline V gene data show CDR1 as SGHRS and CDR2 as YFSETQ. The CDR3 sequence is CASSQQGYSYNEQFF. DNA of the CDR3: TGCGCCAGCAGCCAACAGGGGTATTCCTACAATGAGCAGTTCTTC.

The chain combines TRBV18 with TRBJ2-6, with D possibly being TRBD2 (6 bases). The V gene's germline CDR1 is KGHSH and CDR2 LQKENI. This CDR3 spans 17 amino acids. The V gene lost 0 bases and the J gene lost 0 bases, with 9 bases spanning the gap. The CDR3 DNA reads TGTGCCAGCTCACCACCGGGAGGATACTCTGGGGCCAACGTCCTGACTTTC. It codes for CASSPPGGYSGANVLTF.

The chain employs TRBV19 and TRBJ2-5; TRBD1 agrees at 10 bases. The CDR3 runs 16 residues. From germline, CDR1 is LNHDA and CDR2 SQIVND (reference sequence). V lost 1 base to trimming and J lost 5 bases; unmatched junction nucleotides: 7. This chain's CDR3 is CASSIVGTGVGETQYF. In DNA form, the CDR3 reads TGTGCCAGTAGTATAGTCGGGACAGGGGTTGGGGAGACCCAGTACTTC.

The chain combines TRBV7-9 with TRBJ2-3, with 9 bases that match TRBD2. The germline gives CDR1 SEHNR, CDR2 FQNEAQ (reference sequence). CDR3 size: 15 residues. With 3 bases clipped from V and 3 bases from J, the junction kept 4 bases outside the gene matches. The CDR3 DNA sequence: TGTGCCAGCAGCTTGGATAGCGGGAGAACAGATACGCAGTATTTT. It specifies CASSLDSGRTDTQYF.

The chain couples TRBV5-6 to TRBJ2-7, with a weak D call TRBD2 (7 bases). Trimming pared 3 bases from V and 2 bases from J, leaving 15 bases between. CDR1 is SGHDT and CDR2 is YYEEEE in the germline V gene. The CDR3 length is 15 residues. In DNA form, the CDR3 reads TGTGCCAGCAGCTGGGGGGGGCTCCTGACCTACGAGCAGTACTTC. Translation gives CASSWGGLLTYEQYF.

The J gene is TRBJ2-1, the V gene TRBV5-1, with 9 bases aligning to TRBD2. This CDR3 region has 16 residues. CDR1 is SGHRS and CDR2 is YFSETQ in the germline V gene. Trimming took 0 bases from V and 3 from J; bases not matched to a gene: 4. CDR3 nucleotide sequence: TGCGCCAGCAGCTTGGTAGCGGGGGCAGGCTACAATGAGCAGTTCTTC. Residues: CASSLVAGAGYNEQFF.

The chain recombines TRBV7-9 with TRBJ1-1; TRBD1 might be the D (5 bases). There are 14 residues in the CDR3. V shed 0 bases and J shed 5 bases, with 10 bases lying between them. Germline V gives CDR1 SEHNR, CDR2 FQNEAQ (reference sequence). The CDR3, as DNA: TGTGCCAGCAGCTTAGCGGCAGGGTTGACTGAAGCTTTCTTT. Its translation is CASSLAAGLTEAFF.

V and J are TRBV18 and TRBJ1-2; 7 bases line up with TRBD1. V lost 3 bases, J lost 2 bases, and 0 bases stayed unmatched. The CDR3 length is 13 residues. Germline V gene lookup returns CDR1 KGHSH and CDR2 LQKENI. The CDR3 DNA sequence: TGTGCCAGCTCACCGGGACAGAACTATGGCTACACCTTC. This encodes CASSPGQNYGYTF.

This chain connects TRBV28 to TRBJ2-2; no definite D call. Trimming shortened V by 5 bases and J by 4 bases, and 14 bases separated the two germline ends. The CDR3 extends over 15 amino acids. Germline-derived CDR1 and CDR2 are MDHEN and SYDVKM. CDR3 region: CASSPQKLSTGELFF. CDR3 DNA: TGTGCCAGCAGTCCACAGAAACTGAGCACCGGGGAGCTGTTTTTT.

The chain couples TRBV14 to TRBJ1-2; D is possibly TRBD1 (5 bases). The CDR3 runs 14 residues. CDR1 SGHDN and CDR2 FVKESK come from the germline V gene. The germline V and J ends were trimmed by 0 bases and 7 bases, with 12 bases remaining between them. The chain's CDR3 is CASSQDPRDTGYTF. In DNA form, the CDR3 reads TGTGCCAGCAGCCAAGATCCCAGGGATACTGGCTACACCTTC. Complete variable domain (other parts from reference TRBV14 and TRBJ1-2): EAGVTQFPSHSVIEKGQTVTLRCDPISGHDNLYWYRRVMGKEIKFLLHFVKESKQDESGMPNNRFLAERTGGTYSTLKVQPAELEDSGVYFCASSQDPRDTGYTFGSGTRLTVV.

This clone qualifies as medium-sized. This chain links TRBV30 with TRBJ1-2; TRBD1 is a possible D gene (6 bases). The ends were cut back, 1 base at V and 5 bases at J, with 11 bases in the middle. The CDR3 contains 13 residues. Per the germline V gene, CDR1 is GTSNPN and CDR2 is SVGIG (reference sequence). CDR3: CAWSARGGYGYTF. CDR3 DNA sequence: TGTGCCTGGAGTGCCAGGGGCGGATATGGCTACACCTTC.

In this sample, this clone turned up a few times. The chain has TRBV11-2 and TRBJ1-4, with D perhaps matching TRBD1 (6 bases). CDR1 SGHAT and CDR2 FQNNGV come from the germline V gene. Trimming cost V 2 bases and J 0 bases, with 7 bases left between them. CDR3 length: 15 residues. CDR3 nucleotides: TGTGCCAGCAGCTTAAGGACAGCAACTAATGAAAAACTGTTTTTT. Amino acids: CASSLRTATNEKLFF.

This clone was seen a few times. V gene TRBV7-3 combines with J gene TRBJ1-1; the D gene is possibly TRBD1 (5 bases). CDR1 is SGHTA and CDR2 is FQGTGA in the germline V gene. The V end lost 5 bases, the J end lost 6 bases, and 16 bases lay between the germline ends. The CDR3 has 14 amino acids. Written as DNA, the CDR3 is TGTGCCAGCAGCCCGGGAGGGGAGGGAGCTGAAGCTTTCTTT. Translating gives CASSPGGEGAEAFF.

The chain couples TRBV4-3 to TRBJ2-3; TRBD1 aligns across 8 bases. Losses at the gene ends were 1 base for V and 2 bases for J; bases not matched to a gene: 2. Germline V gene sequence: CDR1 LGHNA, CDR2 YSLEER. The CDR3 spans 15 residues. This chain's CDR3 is CASSQGTGPTDTQYF. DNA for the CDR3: TGCGCCAGCAGCCAAGGGACAGGGCCCACAGATACGCAGTATTTT.

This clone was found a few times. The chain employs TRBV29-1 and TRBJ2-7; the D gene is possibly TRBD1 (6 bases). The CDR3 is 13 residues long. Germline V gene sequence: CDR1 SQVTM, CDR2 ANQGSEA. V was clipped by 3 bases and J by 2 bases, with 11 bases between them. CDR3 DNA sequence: TGCAGCGTTGAGGACAGCGATACCTACGAGCAGTACTTC. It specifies CSVEDSDTYEQYF.

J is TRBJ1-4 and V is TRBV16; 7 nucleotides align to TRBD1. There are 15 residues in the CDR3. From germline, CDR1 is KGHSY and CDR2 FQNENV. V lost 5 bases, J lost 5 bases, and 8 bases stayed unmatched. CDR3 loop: CASSAYRGGNEKLFF. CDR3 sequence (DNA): TGTGCCAGCAGCGCCTACAGGGGAGGAAATGAAAAACTGTTTTTT.

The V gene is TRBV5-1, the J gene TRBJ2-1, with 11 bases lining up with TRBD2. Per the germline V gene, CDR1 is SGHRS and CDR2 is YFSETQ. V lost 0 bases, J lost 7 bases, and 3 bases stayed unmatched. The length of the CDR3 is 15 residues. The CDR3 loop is CASSLASGGPNEQFF. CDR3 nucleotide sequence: TGCGCCAGCAGCTTGGCTAGCGGGGGGCCTAATGAGCAGTTCTTC.

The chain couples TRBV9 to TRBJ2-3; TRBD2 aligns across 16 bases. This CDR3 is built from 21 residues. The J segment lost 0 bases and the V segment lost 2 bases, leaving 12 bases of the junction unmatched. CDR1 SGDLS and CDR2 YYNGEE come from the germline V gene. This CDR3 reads CASSVPGLAGGPPTSTDTQYF. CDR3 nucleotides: TGTGCCAGCAGCGTGCCGGGACTAGCGGGAGGGCCCCCCACTAGCACAGATACGCAGTATTTT.

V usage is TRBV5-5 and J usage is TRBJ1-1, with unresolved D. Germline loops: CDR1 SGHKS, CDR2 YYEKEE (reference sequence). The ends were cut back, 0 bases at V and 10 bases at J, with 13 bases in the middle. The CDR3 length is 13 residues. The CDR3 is CASSLERAPPAFF. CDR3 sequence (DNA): TGTGCCAGCAGCTTGGAGAGGGCTCCGCCAGCTTTCTTT. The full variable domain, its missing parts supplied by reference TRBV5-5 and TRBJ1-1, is DAGVTQSPTHLIKTRGQQVTLRCSPISGHKSVSWYQQVLGQGPQFIFQYYEKEERGRGNFPDRFSARQFPNYSSELNVNALLLGDSALYLCASSLERAPPAFFGQGTRLTVV.